This T cell receptor (beta chain) was recorded in a study of patients and donors after allogeneic stem cell transplantation. Each CDR3 protein is one row after TCRdb ran MiXCR on the RT-PCR reads. The top ten hold less than 60% of the sample, which has about 160,000 distinct CDR3 sequences, about a third seen once. This clonotype was detected a few times. Trimming cost V 4 bases and J 0 bases, with 11 bases left between them. Germline V gene sequence: CDR1 SGHDT, CDR2 YYEEEE. The CDR3 covers 14 residues. The sequenced sample was blood, either unsorted or a sorted T cell fraction (not recorded which). This chain links TRBV5-6 with TRBJ2-7; either TRBD1 or TRBD2 may supply D (5 bases each). The receptor was derived from a human donor who was either an allogeneic HSCT recipient or a stem cell or donor lymphocyte infusion donor (not recorded which). It is not recorded whose cells these are; they may come from a transplant donor. The CDR3 DNA is TGTGCCAGCAGCACCCAGAGGGGCTCCTACGAGCAGTACGTC. It encodes CASSTQRGSYEQYV.